This is a list of T cell receptor beta chains from one sample in a study of human T cells and chemical hapten exposure. TCRdb ran MiXCR on the 5' RACE reads and lists one entry per CDR3 protein. The profile shows about 140,000 distinct CDR3 sequences, roughly 4% of them singletons. These receptors were collected from a female donor in good health. The CDR3 runs from the conserved cysteine through the conserved F or W. The D gene is left open where the match is weak. Clone sizes are given selectively: once, few, many, or a class where the clone is expanded.

v_gene: TRBV4-1
j_gene: TRBJ1-4
d_gene: TRBD1
abundance: -
CDR3nt: TGCGCCAGCAGCCAGCAGGGGGGCCTTGTGCTTGGAACTAATGAAAAACTGTTTTTT
CDR3aa: CASSQQGGLVLGTNEKLFF

v_gene: TRBV12-3/TRBV12-4
j_gene: TRBJ2-7
d_gene: TRBD1
abundance: many
CDR3nt: TGTGCCAGCAGTACCGGGACAGGGGGGTCCTACGAGCAGTACTTC
CDR3aa: CASSTGTGGSYEQYF

v_gene: TRBV7-9
j_gene: TRBJ1-4
d_gene: -
abundance: -
CDR3nt: TGTGCCAGCAGCCCATCTGGCAGGGTAAATGAAAAACTGTTTTTT
CDR3aa: CASSPSGRVNEKLFF

v_gene: TRBV29-1
j_gene: TRBJ2-7
d_gene: -
abundance: many
CDR3nt: TGCAGCGTTGAAGTAGGGTACGAGCAGTACTTC
CDR3aa: CSVEVGYEQYF

v_gene: TRBV5-1
j_gene: TRBJ2-7
d_gene: -
abundance: few
CDR3nt: TGCGCCAGCAGCTTAATCCGCAGGGAAGGCGAGCAGTACTTC
CDR3aa: CASSLIRREGEQYF

v_gene: TRBV5-1
j_gene: TRBJ1-1
d_gene: -
abundance: -
CDR3nt: TGCGCCAGCAGCTTGTTAGGGGCCGAGAACACTGAAGCTTTCTTT
CDR3aa: CASSLLGAENTEAFF

v_gene: TRBV12-3/TRBV12-4
j_gene: TRBJ1-5
d_gene: TRBD1
abundance: -
CDR3nt: TGTGCCAGCAGCGCCAGTCGCCAGGGGGGATGTAATCAGCCCCAGCATTTT
CDR3aa: CASSASRQGGCNQPQHF

v_gene: TRBV29-1
j_gene: TRBJ1-1
d_gene: -
abundance: few
CDR3nt: TGCAGCGTTGAAGATTGGGGGACTGAAGCTTTCTTT
CDR3aa: CSVEDWGTEAFF

v_gene: TRBV6-4
j_gene: TRBJ1-6
d_gene: TRBD1
abundance: many
CDR3nt: TGTGCCAGCAGCGGACAGGGAAATTCACCCCTCCACTTT
CDR3aa: CASSGQGNSPLHF

v_gene: TRBV14
j_gene: TRBJ2-1
d_gene: -
abundance: many
CDR3nt: TGTGCCAGCAGCCAAGAGGCTTTCAGTTCCAATGAGCAGTTCTTC
CDR3aa: CASSQEAFSSNEQFF

v_gene: TRBV20-1
j_gene: TRBJ1-2
d_gene: TRBD1
abundance: -
CDR3nt: TGCAGTGCTAGGACGGACAGGGAAATTTGGGTAGCTAACTATGGCTACACCTTC
CDR3aa: CSARTDREIWVANYGYTF